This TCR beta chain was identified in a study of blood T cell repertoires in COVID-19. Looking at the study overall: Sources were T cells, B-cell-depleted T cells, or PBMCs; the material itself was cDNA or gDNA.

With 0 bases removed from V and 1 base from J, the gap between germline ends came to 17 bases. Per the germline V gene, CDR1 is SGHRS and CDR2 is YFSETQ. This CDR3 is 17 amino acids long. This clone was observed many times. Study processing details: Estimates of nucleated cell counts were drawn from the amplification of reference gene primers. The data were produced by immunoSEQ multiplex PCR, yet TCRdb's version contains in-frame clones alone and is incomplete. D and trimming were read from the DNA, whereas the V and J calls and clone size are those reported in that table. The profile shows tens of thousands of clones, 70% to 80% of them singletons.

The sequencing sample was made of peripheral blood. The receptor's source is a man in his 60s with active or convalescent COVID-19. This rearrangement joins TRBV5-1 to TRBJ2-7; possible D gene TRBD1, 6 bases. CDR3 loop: CASSLEKSGTLSYEQYF. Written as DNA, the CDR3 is TGCGCCAGCAGCTTGGAAAAGTCCGGGACACTATCCTACGAGCAGTACTTC.